This record concerns one T cell receptor (beta chain) sequence. The entry originates in a study of blood T cell repertoires in COVID-19. Method: immunoSEQ multiplex PCR; TCRdb's copy keeps in-frame clones and lacks some. The data contain roughly 120,000 clones, roughly 81% of them singletons. The V gene's germline CDR1 is MRHNA and CDR2 SNTAGT. This CDR3 has 16 residues. Trimming left V 6 bases short and J 7 bases short, with 23 bases between. Sequencing input: peripheral blood. The rearrangement links TRBV6-4 to TRBJ2-3, with D uncertain. The clonotype was recovered from a man aged 35 to 55 with acute or convalescent COVID-19. This CDR3 is CASSPMGSSESYTQYF. CDR3 sequence (DNA): TGTGCCAGCAGCCCCATGGGTAGTTCGGAGAGTTATACGCAGTATTTT.